A single sample is the source of the 16 T cell receptor beta chains below, sequenced in a study of control samples from healthy donors and cancer patients. Libraries were prepared by immunoSEQ multiplex PCR; TCRdb keeps only in-frame clonotypes and omits some of them. The sample lists 170,000 or so clones, around 89% seen once, with approximately 1.4% in the top ten. The sample comprised blood. These receptors originate from a woman aged 50 to 60 in good health.

The chain carries TRBV4-1 and TRBJ2-5, with TRBD2 identical over 7 bases. The length of the CDR3 is 14 residues. After removal of 3 bases from V and 4 bases from J, the junction contained 5 bases not matched to a gene. Per the germline V gene, CDR1 is MGHRA and CDR2 is YSYEKL. Here the CDR3 reads CASSQGGRRETQYF. The CDR3 DNA follows: TGCGCCAGCAGCCAGGGAGGGAGACGAGAGACCCAGTACTTC.

This chain links TRBV7-8 with TRBJ1-1; D is unresolved. The CDR3 is 14 residues long. V lost 0 bases to trimming and J lost 0 bases, with 5 bases between them. Per the germline V gene, CDR1 is SGHVS and CDR2 is FQNEAQ. The CDR3 nucleotides read TGTGCCAGCAGCTTAGCTCAGATGAACACTGAAGCTTTCTTT. Translated: CASSLAQMNTEAFF.

The V gene is TRBV19, the J gene TRBJ2-4; 11 bases agree with TRBD2. J lost 7 bases, V lost 6 bases, and 11 bases had no gene match. Germline V CDR1 and CDR2: LNHDA, SQIVND (reference sequence). The CDR3 is made up of 16 amino acids. The CDR3 DNA sequence: TGTGCCAGTAGACCGCAAGGGACTAGCGGACAGAACATTCAGTACTTC. Residues: CASRPQGTSGQNIQYF.

This clone was seen once. The chain combines TRBV2 with TRBJ2-3; D is perhaps TRBD2 (7 bases). The CDR3 is 15 residues long. Per the germline V gene, CDR1 is SNHLY and CDR2 is FYNNEI. V was trimmed by 7 bases and J by 1 base, leaving 15 bases between them. In DNA form, the CDR3 reads TGTGCCAGCAACTTAAGGGGGGGAGGCACAGATACGCAGTATTTT. Translation: CASNLRGGGTDTQYF. Supplemented by reference TRBV2 and TRBJ2-3, the full variable domain reads EPEVTQTPSHQVTQMGQEVILRCVPISNHLYFYWYRQILGQKVEFLVSFYNNEISEKSEIFDDQFSVERPDGSNFTLKIRSTKLEDSAMYFCASNLRGGGTDTQYFGPGTRLTVL.

CDR3 coding DNA: TGTGCCATCAGGACTAGCGGGGGGGAGACCTACAATGAGCAGTTCTTC. Translating gives CAIRTSGGETYNEQFF. This sequence joins TRBV10-3 and TRBJ2-1; the match to TRBD2 covers 14 bases. Trimming cost V 6 bases and J 2 bases; bases outside gene matches: 3. The germline V gene has CDR1 ENHRY and CDR2 SYGVKD. The length of the CDR3 is 16 residues.

In regard to this clone: An end of the junction differs from the germline gene, which may be a read error. The chain joins TRBV28 to TRBJ1-2, with D unresolved. Per germline, CDR1 MDHEN and CDR2 SYDVKM. CDR3 length: 12 residues. Here the CDR3 DNA reads TGTGCCAGCGGTTTCAATAACTATGGCTACACCTTC. Translated: CASGFNNYGYTF.

The chain recombines TRBV12-3 or TRBV12-4 with TRBJ1-1; a possible D gene is TRBD1 (5 bases). The ends were cut back, 3 bases at V and 10 bases at J, with 15 bases in the middle. This CDR3 contains 13 residues. CDR3 residues: CASSFGFRDGAFF. The CDR3 DNA sequence: TGTGCCAGCAGTTTCGGTTTCAGGGACGGAGCTTTCTTT.

The chain uses TRBV5-1 and TRBJ2-3; 10 nucleotides align to TRBD2. CDR1 is SGHRS, CDR2 YFSETQ, per germline. The CDR3 extends over 14 amino acids. V trimming: 4 bases; J trimming: 4 bases; junction bases outside the gene matches: 3. The CDR3 loop reads CASSPGTSADTQYF. In nucleotides, the CDR3 is TGCGCCAGCAGCCCCGGGACTAGCGCAGATACGCAGTATTTT.

The chain couples TRBV19 to TRBJ1-1; D uncertain. CDR1 and CDR2 from the germline V gene are LNHDA and SQIVND (reference sequence). The CDR3 contains 13 residues. The germline V and J ends were trimmed by 4 bases and 0 bases, with 6 bases remaining between them. CDR3 sequence: CASSKVMNTEAFF. DNA of the CDR3: TGTGCCAGTAGTAAGGTAATGAACACTGAAGCTTTCTTT.

The chain recombines TRBV3-1 (or the pseudogene TRBV3-2) with TRBJ1-3; D gene ambiguous. Germline loops: CDR1 LGHDT, CDR2 YNNKEL (reference sequence). The V end lost 3 bases, the J end lost 4 bases, and 7 bases lay between the germline ends. There are 13 residues in the CDR3. CDR3 loop: CASSHRHGNTIYF. The CDR3 nucleotides read TGTGCCAGCAGCCACCGACACGGAAACACCATATATTTT.

The genes are TRBV28 and TRBJ2-5; D is ambiguous. V lost 4 bases and J lost 7, with 7 bases in between. Germline loops: CDR1 MDHEN, CDR2 SYDVKM. The CDR3 totals 11 residues. The chain's CDR3 is CASSSLWTQYF. The CDR3 coding sequence is TGTGCCAGCAGTTCCCTCTGGACCCAGTACTTC. Using reference TRBV28 and TRBJ2-5 for the parts outside the CDR3, the full variable domain is DVKVTQSSRYLVKRTGEKVFLECVQDMDHENMFWYRQDPGLGLRLIYFSYDVKMKEKGDIPEGYSVSREKKERFSLILESASTNQTSMYLCASSSLWTQYFGPGTRLLVL.

The rearrangement links TRBV6-5 to TRBJ2-2; D is unclear. Germline CDR1 reads MNHEY; CDR2 reads SVGAGI. The CDR3 extends over 14 amino acids. V gave up 4 bases and J gave up 6 bases, with 12 bases separating them. The CDR3 DNA sequence: TGTGCCAGCAGTTGGTTACAGCAGGCCGGGGAGCTGTTTTTT. Its translation is CASSWLQQAGELFF.

This chain links TRBV18 with TRBJ2-1; TRBD2 matches 14 bases. This CDR3 has 18 amino acids. Germline V lookup: CDR1 KGHSH, CDR2 LQKENI. V lost 1 base and J lost 7; bases outside the gene matches: 9. This chain's CDR3 is CASSPLPGLAGASNEQFF. In DNA form, the CDR3 reads TGTGCCAGCTCACCACTCCCGGGACTAGCGGGAGCGAGTAATGAGCAGTTCTTC.

The chain employs TRBV6-2 or TRBV6-3 and TRBJ2-1; no clear D. This CDR3 spans 12 amino acids. V lost 6 bases and J lost 8, with 11 bases in between. Germline loops: CDR1 MNHEY, CDR2 SVGEGT. In DNA form, the CDR3 reads TGTGCCAGCAGCCCCCTTGACTATGAGCAGTTCTTC. This sequence encodes CASSPLDYEQFF.

This chain connects TRBV5-4 to TRBJ1-2, with D perhaps TRBD1 (5 bases). V dropped 6 bases and J dropped 5 bases, with 20 bases sitting between them. The CDR3 has 15 amino acids. Germline CDR1 and CDR2: SGHNT and YYREEE (reference sequence). This CDR3 reads CASTLLRGAEYGYTF. The CDR3 DNA is TGTGCCAGCACCCTCCTGAGGGGCGCGGAGTATGGCTACACCTTC.

The CDR3 DNA is TGTGCCAGCAGCTTACGTAGGGGGGAGCTGTTTTTT. Protein: CASSLRRGELFF. The chain couples TRBV11-3 to TRBJ2-2; D unresolved. The CDR3 has 12 amino acids. Germline V gene lookup returns CDR1 SGHNT and CDR2 YENEEA. The V and J ends lost 2 bases and 8 bases respectively, with 6 bases between them.